The rows below give T cell receptor beta chains drawn from one sample of a study of blood T cell repertoires in COVID-19. Produced via immunoSEQ multiplex PCR; TCRdb's table is partial and in-frame only. Of under 150,000 clones in the sample, approximately 90% were seen once. The sequencing input was peripheral blood. All receptors come from a man in his fifties or sixties with acute or convalescent COVID-19. Both conserved end residues are part of each CDR3. Each record gives: V gene, J gene, D gene, clone size, CDR3 DNA, CDR3 protein. The D gene is left open where the match is weak. Clone size appears in some rows only: once, few, many, or a class for an expanded clone.

V gene: TRBV5-1; J gene: TRBJ1-2; D gene: TRBD1; clone size: .; CDR3 DNA: TGCGCCAGCAGCTCCGACCGGGACAGTAAAACACCGAACTATGGCTACACCTTC; CDR3 protein: CASSSDRDSKTPNYGYTF
V gene: TRBV5-1; J gene: TRBJ2-3; D gene: .; clone size: .; CDR3 DNA: TGCGCCAGCATCCAAACTGGCACAGATACGCAGTATTTT; CDR3 protein: CASIQTGTDTQYF
V gene: TRBV2; J gene: TRBJ2-4; D gene: TRBD1; clone size: .; CDR3 DNA: TGTGCCAGCAGTGCAGGGGGAAACATTCAGTACTTC; CDR3 protein: CASSAGGNIQYF
V gene: TRBV6-7; J gene: TRBJ1-5; D gene: .; clone size: .; CDR3 DNA: TGTGCCAGCATAGCCTGTATCCATCAGCCCCAGCATTTT; CDR3 protein: CASIACIHQPQHF
V gene: TRBV4-1; J gene: TRBJ1-2; D gene: .; clone size: once; CDR3 DNA: TGCGCCAGCCGAATGGACAGAAACAAAGCTAACTATGGCTACACCTTC; CDR3 protein: CASRMDRNKANYGYTF
V gene: TRBV6-1; J gene: TRBJ1-1; D gene: TRBD1; clone size: .; CDR3 DNA: TGTGCCAGCAGTGAATCCGGGACAGGGGCATCTGAAGCTTTCTTT; CDR3 protein: CASSESGTGASEAFF
V gene: TRBV5-1; J gene: TRBJ2-4; D gene: TRBD1; clone size: .; CDR3 DNA: TGCGCCAGCAGCTCTATGACAGGGGGCGATGGCAAAAACATTCAGTACTTC; CDR3 protein: CASSSMTGGDGKNIQYF
V gene: TRBV5-1; J gene: TRBJ2-1; D gene: TRBD2; clone size: once; CDR3 DNA: TGCGCCAGCAGCTTTTTTCCGGGACGGACTAGTGTCTACAATGAGCAGTTCTTC; CDR3 protein: CASSFFPGRTSVYNEQFF
V gene: TRBV3-1/TRBV3-2; J gene: TRBJ2-2; D gene: TRBD2; clone size: .; CDR3 DNA: TGTGCCAGCAGCCGGAGGACTAGCGGGAGTACTGGGGAGCTGTTTTTT; CDR3 protein: CASSRRTSGSTGELFF
V gene: TRBV18; J gene: TRBJ2-7; D gene: TRBD1; clone size: few; CDR3 DNA: TGTGCCAGCTCACCCGACAGGGTGGGGGAGCAGTACTTC; CDR3 protein: CASSPDRVGEQYF
V gene: TRBV7-2; J gene: TRBJ1-4; D gene: TRBD1; clone size: once; CDR3 DNA: TGTGCCAGCGGACCAGGGGGCACTAATGAAAAACTGTTTTTT; CDR3 protein: CASGPGGTNEKLFF
V gene: TRBV24-1; J gene: TRBJ2-1; D gene: TRBD2; clone size: .; CDR3 DNA: TGTGCCACCAGTGATTTGAAGGCGGGAGTCGATGAGCAGTTCTTC; CDR3 protein: CATSDLKAGVDEQFF
V gene: TRBV20-1; J gene: TRBJ1-5; D gene: .; clone size: .; CDR3 DNA: TGCAGTGCTAGTGGCGGATATAGCAATCAGCCCCAGCATTTT; CDR3 protein: CSASGGYSNQPQHF
V gene: TRBV10-3; J gene: TRBJ1-2; D gene: TRBD1; clone size: .; CDR3 DNA: TGTGCCATCGGTTCAGGGGGGAATGGCTACACCTTC; CDR3 protein: CAIGSGGNGYTF
V gene: TRBV7-9; J gene: TRBJ1-1; D gene: TRBD1; clone size: .; CDR3 DNA: TGTGCCAGCAGCTCGAGAATAGGACAGGGTATCACTGAAGCTTTCTTT; CDR3 protein: CASSSRIGQGITEAFF
V gene: TRBV20-1; J gene: TRBJ1-5; D gene: .; clone size: .; CDR3 DNA: TGCAGTGCTAGTCGCCAGGTCAATCAGCCCCAGCATTTT; CDR3 protein: CSASRQVNQPQHF
V gene: TRBV19; J gene: TRBJ2-1; D gene: TRBD2; clone size: .; CDR3 DNA: TGTGCCGGGACCCAATTTAACCTCGGGGGGGAGGTCCACAATGAGCAGTTCTTC; CDR3 protein: CAGTQFNLGGEVHNEQFF
V gene: TRBV19; J gene: TRBJ2-3; D gene: TRBD2; clone size: .; CDR3 DNA: TGTGCCAGTAGTGTAGGACTAGCTAAAGATACGCAGTATTTT; CDR3 protein: CASSVGLAKDTQYF
V gene: TRBV7-7; J gene: TRBJ1-5; D gene: .; clone size: .; CDR3 DNA: TGTGCCAGCAGCTTAGACTCAGGAGGGCCCCAGCATTTT; CDR3 protein: CASSLDSGGPQHF
V gene: TRBV10-2; J gene: TRBJ1-5; D gene: .; clone size: .; CDR3 DNA: TGCGCCAGCAGTGAGCAACAGGGCAGTCAGCCCCAGCATTTT; CDR3 protein: CASSEQQGSQPQHF
V gene: TRBV9; J gene: TRBJ2-7; D gene: .; clone size: .; CDR3 DNA: TGTGCCAGCAGCACCCCACTAAGACCATACGAGCAGTACTTC; CDR3 protein: CASSTPLRPYEQYF
V gene: TRBV6-5; J gene: TRBJ2-1; D gene: .; clone size: .; CDR3 DNA: TGTGCCAGCAACCTCGGCCCCAGCGGGGAGCAGTTCTTC; CDR3 protein: CASNLGPSGEQFF
V gene: TRBV19; J gene: TRBJ1-1; D gene: .; clone size: .; CDR3 DNA: TGTGCCAGTAGTATAGAGGCCAGGGAGGGCACTGAAGCTTTCTTT; CDR3 protein: CASSIEAREGTEAFF
V gene: TRBV5-5; J gene: TRBJ2-7; D gene: TRBD2; clone size: .; CDR3 DNA: TGTGCCAGCAGCTTGGCGGGGGGGAGCAGATACGAGCAGTACTTC; CDR3 protein: CASSLAGGSRYEQYF
V gene: TRBV6-6; J gene: TRBJ1-5; D gene: .; clone size: few; CDR3 DNA: TGTGCCAGCAGTTACTCGACGGCGAAGGGGCATCAGCCCCAGCATTTT; CDR3 protein: CASSYSTAKGHQPQHF
V gene: TRBV6-5; J gene: TRBJ1-2; D gene: TRBD1; clone size: few; CDR3 DNA: TGTGCCAGCATTACAACCCGGACAGGGGGAGGCTACACCTTC; CDR3 protein: CASITTRTGGGYTF
V gene: TRBV27; J gene: TRBJ2-5; D gene: .; clone size: .; CDR3 DNA: TGTGCCAGCAGTTTATACAGCGGTCAACCCCATCAAGAGACCCAGTACTTC; CDR3 protein: CASSLYSGQPHQETQYF
V gene: TRBV5-1; J gene: TRBJ2-7; D gene: .; clone size: .; CDR3 DNA: TGCGCCAGCGCTAAAGGGGTTACCGCCGAGCAGTACTTC; CDR3 protein: CASAKGVTAEQYF
V gene: TRBV15; J gene: TRBJ2-7; D gene: .; clone size: .; CDR3 DNA: TGTGCCACCAGCAGAGAACAGGGCCTCGGCGAGCAGTACTTC; CDR3 protein: CATSREQGLGEQYF
V gene: TRBV2; J gene: TRBJ2-1; D gene: .; clone size: .; CDR3 DNA: TGTGCCAGCAGCCCCTACGCGGGGATATCCAATGAGCAGTTCTTC; CDR3 protein: CASSPYAGISNEQFF
V gene: TRBV20-1; J gene: TRBJ2-3; D gene: .; clone size: .; CDR3 DNA: TGCAGTGCTAGCTCCACAGATACGCAGTATTTT; CDR3 protein: CSASSTDTQYF
V gene: TRBV5-4; J gene: TRBJ2-1; D gene: TRBD1; clone size: .; CDR3 DNA: TGTGCCAGCAGCTTGACAACAGGGGCGGCAGAGCAGTTCTTC; CDR3 protein: CASSLTTGAAEQFF
V gene: TRBV2; J gene: TRBJ2-3; D gene: .; clone size: .; CDR3 DNA: TGTGCCAGCAGTCGAGCATCGAGCACAGATACGCAGTATTTT; CDR3 protein: CASSRASSTDTQYF
V gene: TRBV27; J gene: TRBJ2-7; D gene: TRBD2; clone size: .; CDR3 DNA: TGTGCCAGCAGTTCCCTAGCGGGAGCAGCCAGGGAGCAGTACTTC; CDR3 protein: CASSSLAGAAREQYF
V gene: TRBV4-1; J gene: TRBJ2-1; D gene: TRBD2; clone size: .; CDR3 DNA: TGCGCCAGCAGCCAAGAGGGGACTAGCGGGAGAGTTATTTACAATGAGCAGTTCTTC; CDR3 protein: CASSQEGTSGRVIYNEQFF
V gene: TRBV3-1/TRBV3-2; J gene: TRBJ1-4; D gene: .; clone size: .; CDR3 DNA: TGTGCCAGCAGCCAAGCGTCCGCTAATGAAAAACTGTTTTTT; CDR3 protein: CASSQASANEKLFF
V gene: TRBV11-3; J gene: TRBJ1-1; D gene: .; clone size: .; CDR3 DNA: TGTGCCAGCAGCTTAGGGGCAGGGCGGGGGAATCGGAACACTGAAGCTTTCTTT; CDR3 protein: CASSLGAGRGNRNTEAFF
V gene: TRBV6-5; J gene: TRBJ1-1; D gene: .; clone size: .; CDR3 DNA: TGTGCCAGCAGTTACCTGATGACAGGTATGAACACTGAAGCTTTCTTT; CDR3 protein: CASSYLMTGMNTEAFF
V gene: TRBV6-1; J gene: TRBJ1-6; D gene: .; clone size: .; CDR3 DNA: TGTGCCAGCAGTGAAGTTAATCTTTATAATTCACCCCTCCACTTT; CDR3 protein: CASSEVNLYNSPLHF
V gene: TRBV20-1; J gene: TRBJ2-7; D gene: .; clone size: .; CDR3 DNA: TGCAGTGCTAGTCGGGGTGGCGAGCAGTACTTC; CDR3 protein: CSASRGGEQYF
V gene: TRBV11-2; J gene: TRBJ1-1; D gene: .; clone size: .; CDR3 DNA: TGTGCCAGCAGCTTATGGTACAGGGATAGCACTGAAGCTTTCTTT; CDR3 protein: CASSLWYRDSTEAFF
V gene: TRBV19; J gene: TRBJ1-1; D gene: .; clone size: once; CDR3 DNA: TGTGCCAGTAGTATAGCAGGGGCAGGGACTGAAGCTTTCTTT; CDR3 protein: CASSIAGAGTEAFF
V gene: TRBV7-8; J gene: TRBJ2-3; D gene: .; clone size: .; CDR3 DNA: TGTGCCAGCAGCTTAGTTACCGGTTCTAGCACAGATACGCAGTATTTT; CDR3 protein: CASSLVTGSSTDTQYF
V gene: TRBV30; J gene: TRBJ1-5; D gene: .; clone size: .; CDR3 DNA: TGTGCCTGGGGCGAACAGGTAGATCAGCCCCAGCATTTT; CDR3 protein: CAWGEQVDQPQHF
V gene: TRBV4-3; J gene: TRBJ1-5; D gene: TRBD1; clone size: .; CDR3 DNA: TGCGCCAGCAGCCAGGACAGGGGCGATCAGCCCCAGCATTTT; CDR3 protein: CASSQDRGDQPQHF
V gene: TRBV12-5; J gene: TRBJ2-1; D gene: .; clone size: .; CDR3 DNA: TGTGCTAGTGGTCGGGACTACAATGAGCAGTTCTTC; CDR3 protein: CASGRDYNEQFF
V gene: TRBV19; J gene: TRBJ2-1; D gene: TRBD2; clone size: .; CDR3 DNA: TGTGCCAGTAGAGAGCGGGAGGAGCAGTTCTTC; CDR3 protein: CASREREEQFF
V gene: TRBV7-9; J gene: TRBJ2-5; D gene: TRBD2; clone size: once; CDR3 DNA: TGTGCCAGCAGCTTAGCCAGGACTAGCGGGCCTAGTGAGACCCAGTACTTC; CDR3 protein: CASSLARTSGPSETQYF
V gene: TRBV7-8; J gene: TRBJ1-5; D gene: TRBD1; clone size: few; CDR3 DNA: TGTGCCAGCAGCTTAGACGGACAGGGGAATCAGCCCCAGCATTTT; CDR3 protein: CASSLDGQGNQPQHF
V gene: TRBV6-5; J gene: TRBJ1-2; D gene: .; clone size: .; CDR3 DNA: TGTGCCAGCAGTTACTCGGGGGCGCGGGGCTACACCTTC; CDR3 protein: CASSYSGARGYTF
V gene: TRBV29-1; J gene: TRBJ1-2; D gene: .; clone size: .; CDR3 DNA: TGCAGCGTTGCTGGGTCCGGGTATGGCTACACCTTC; CDR3 protein: CSVAGSGYGYTF